This T cell receptor beta chain was sequenced during a study of Tregs in tolerant kidney transplant recipients (dated by TCRdb to between 2017 and 2020). Study-wide context: The transplants used related donors along with nonmyeloablative bone marrow transplantation, and in the human trials mixed chimerism was transient. The study used TCRbeta sequencing to identify donor-specific regulatory T cells before combined kidney and bone marrow transplantation, then tracked those cells after transplant. Paper-wide results and their limitations: Donor-specific Treg expansion exceeded global Treg expansion in tolerant patients, suggesting antigen-driven rather than nonspecific expansion. Because the study included only a small number of patients, the results must be confirmed in larger populations and under other immunosuppression protocols. The most biologically relevant and donor-specific TCRbeta repertoire appeared to be identified by expanding Tregs with activated donor B cells. Biological reproducibility was not directly addressed, though technical replication error appeared minimal. Because the PCR primers were changed over time for some patients, nucleotide-level comparison could not be performed across the samples from those patients.

Genomic DNA was extracted from sorted cells with the QIAGEN DNeasy Blood and Tissue Kit for TCRbeta CDR3 sequencing. High-throughput TCRbeta CDR3 sequencing was carried out commercially through immunoSEQ, with PCR amplification with bias correction and internal controls included. For the original study's pipeline: A unique productive TCRbeta sequence was defined by the CDR3 nucleotide sequence when primers matched, and otherwise by the CDR3 amino acid sequence together with the Vbeta and Jbeta genes. As a correction for sorting error, sequences shared between sorted populations at a frequency ratio of 2:1 or less were discarded, and the remaining shared sequences were assigned to the higher population. Sequences were defined as donor-reactive when expanded at least 5-fold in CFSE-low cells versus unstimulated cells and present at a frequency of at least 0.01% in CFSE-low cells. Repertoire divergence was quantified by Jensen-Shannon divergence using the top 100 TCRbeta sequences ranked by frequency. For samples with multiple sequencing runs, sorting error was corrected in each run separately before the runs were combined. TCRdb provides this immuneACCESS table in a form limited to in-frame rearrangements. Some clones are lacking; in checked studies, under half of them reflect an unresolved V gene, and why the rest are absent is not known. That table is the source of V, J and clone size, and D and trimming were worked out from the DNA. The sample table records approximately 98,000 clones; 90% of these occur just once. Nearly 0.35% of the sample lies in the top ten.

Details on this clone: Its specific antigen is unknown. Base qualities are missing; no much larger clone stands one base away.

Explained via the paper, the time point label denotes: blood sample drawn before combined kidney and bone marrow transplant. Thawed PBMCs were FACS-sorted into unstimulated Tregs (CD4+CD25+CD127-), CD4+ non-Tregs (CD4+CD25-), CD4 cells and CD8 cells. A few combined kidney and bone marrow transplant recipients from the ITN036ST trial were included as patients, and samples were available only from these trial subjects. Healthy control blood was processed by Ficoll density gradient to PBMCs and cryopreserved; patient PBMCs were collected before and after transplant. V sheds 3 bases and J sheds 3 bases, leaving 11 bases between their ends. From the cysteine through the phenylalanine, the CDR3 covers 14 amino acids. Only the CDR3 DNA is retained, 42 bases long and in frame from the first base. CDR1 and CDR2 are read off the germline V gene as MDHEN and SYDVKM.

The origin of this receptor is a human donor who received a combined kidney and bone marrow transplant. The rearranged chain carries TRBV28 and TRBJ1-1; a tentative D match to TRBD1 spans 6 bases. The sequenced sample was CD4+ T cells from blood, obtained before the transplant. This receptor carries the CDR3 CASSFLGAHTEAFF. The nucleotides read TGTGCCAGCAGTTTTTTGGGGGCTCACACTGAAGCTTTCTTT.